What follows is one T cell receptor (beta chain) and its context. Its specificity is unknown. Here immunoSEQ multiplex PCR was the method, and the copy in TCRdb shows in-frame clones only, minus some. The data hold 330,000 or so clones, with 74% observed a single time. This specimen comes from a study of shared clonotypes between healthy human individuals. As for the study in general: There were three CD4 naive, three CD4 memory, two CD8 naive and one CD8 memory plates per donor. Study-wide points: In general, naive subsets displayed greater estimated richness than memory subsets did.

The CDR3 totals 14 residues. The V segment lost 6 bases and the J segment 0 bases; nucleotides outside the gene matches: 6. Germline values: CDR1 SGDLS, CDR2 YYNGEE. This sequence was found in a man younger than 40 in good health. The rearrangement links TRBV9 to TRBJ2-7; 7 bases are a match to TRBD1. The sample consisted of memory CD4+ T cells sorted from blood. Subset reported: CD45RA-negative fraction. The CDR3, as DNA: TGTGCCAGCACCCCAGGGGACAGCTCCTACGAGCAGTACTTC. This sequence encodes CASTPGDSSYEQYF.